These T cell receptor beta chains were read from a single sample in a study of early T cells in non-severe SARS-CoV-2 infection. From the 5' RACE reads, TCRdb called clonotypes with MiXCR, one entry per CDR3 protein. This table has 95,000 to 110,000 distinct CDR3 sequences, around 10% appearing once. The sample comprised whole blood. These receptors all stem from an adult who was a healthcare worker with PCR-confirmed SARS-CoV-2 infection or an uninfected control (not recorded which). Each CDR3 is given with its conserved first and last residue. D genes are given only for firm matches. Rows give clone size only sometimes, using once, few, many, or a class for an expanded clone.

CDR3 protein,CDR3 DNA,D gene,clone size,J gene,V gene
CASSLVGGAVSEQYF,TGTGCCAGCAGCTTAGTAGGGGGAGCAGTTTCCGAGCAGTACTTC,NA,NA,TRBJ2-7,TRBV11-2
CASLPPTFFGYEQYF,TGTGCCAGCCTGCCCCCGACCTTCTTTGGCTACGAGCAGTACTTC,NA,many,TRBJ2-7,TRBV7-9
CSGRGARESSYEQYF,TGCAGTGGAAGGGGGGCCAGAGAGAGCTCCTACGAGCAGTACTTC,NA,few,TRBJ2-7,TRBV29-1
CSAPQEDRTDTQYF,TGCAGTGCCCCACAGGAAGATCGCACAGATACGCAGTATTTT,NA,many,TRBJ2-3,TRBV20-1
CATSDVRDSDVYEQYF,TGTGCCACCAGTGATGTTAGGGACAGTGATGTTTACGAGCAGTACTTC,TRBD1,many,TRBJ2-7,TRBV24-1
CASSVARGDTDTQYF,TGTGCCAGCAGCGTAGCAAGGGGGGACACAGATACGCAGTATTTT,NA,few,TRBJ2-3,TRBV9
CASSLNGNADTQYF,TGTGCCAGCAGTTTAAACGGGAACGCAGATACGCAGTATTTT,NA,NA,TRBJ2-3,TRBV2
CASSFGYYNEQFF,TGTGCCAGCAGTTTTGGTTACTACAATGAGCAGTTCTTC,NA,many,TRBJ2-1,TRBV12-3/TRBV12-4
CAWSLTGKSPLHF,TGTGCCTGGAGTCTCACAGGGAAATCACCCCTCCACTTT,NA,few,TRBJ1-6,TRBV30
CASSPTSRANYGYTF,TGTGCCAGCAGCCCTACCTCCAGAGCTAACTATGGCTACACCTTC,NA,NA,TRBJ1-2,TRBV3-1
CSASGTPSYEQYF,TGCAGTGCTAGCGGTACGCCCTCCTACGAGCAGTACTTC,NA,few,TRBJ2-7,TRBV20-1
CASSSPLGSGANVLTF,TGCGCCAGCAGCTCCCCCCTTGGGTCAGGGGCCAACGTCCTGACTTTC,NA,many,TRBJ2-6,TRBV5-1
CASSQALAGGPGGKTDTQYF,TGTGCCAGCAGCCAAGCCCTGGCGGGAGGGCCAGGGGGGAAGACAGATACGCAGTATTTT,TRBD2,many,TRBJ2-3,TRBV3-1
CASSLGGSASGHF,TGTGCCAGCAGCTTAGGAGGGTCGGCTAGCGGACACTTC,TRBD2,few,TRBJ2-1,TRBV7-2
CASSGQGGSYGYTF,TGTGCCAGCAGTGGACAGGGGGGGAGCTATGGCTACACCTTC,TRBD1,many,TRBJ1-2,TRBV6-5
CATSARRLAGFTDTQYF,TGTGCCACCAGCGCTAGAAGGCTAGCGGGTTTCACAGATACGCAGTATTTT,TRBD2,many,TRBJ2-3,TRBV15
CASSSFTASHSNQPQHF,TGTGCCAGCAGTTCGTTTACGGCCTCGCACAGCAATCAGCCCCAGCATTTT,NA,many,TRBJ1-5,TRBV28
CSASPGQGHQETQYF,TGCAGTGCTAGCCCAGGACAGGGGCACCAAGAGACCCAGTACTTC,TRBD1,many,TRBJ2-5,TRBV20-1
CASSQAVGGTYEQYF,TGTGCCAGCAGCCAAGCTGTGGGAGGAACCTACGAGCAGTACTTC,NA,few,TRBJ2-7,TRBV3-1
CASSTHRTGVNQPQHF,TGTGCCAGCAGTACCCATAGGACAGGTGTGAACCAGCCCCAGCATTTT,TRBD1,many,TRBJ1-5,TRBV6-1
CASSLSGHRTDTQYF,TGTGCCAGCAGCTTGAGCGGGCATCGGACAGATACGCAGTATTTT,NA,NA,TRBJ2-3,TRBV5-6
CASSSPQGSYNEQFF,TGTGCCAGCAGTTCGCCCCAGGGCTCCTACAATGAGCAGTTCTTC,NA,medium-sized,TRBJ2-1,TRBV12-3/TRBV12-4
CSVDWSRDEQFF,TGCAGCGTTGACTGGAGTAGGGATGAGCAGTTCTTC,NA,many,TRBJ2-1,TRBV29-1
CSASNPREAGAYEQYF,TGCAGTGCTAGTAACCCACGGGAAGCGGGAGCGTACGAGCAGTACTTC,TRBD2,many,TRBJ2-7,TRBV20-1
CSARSWKGPGNEQFF,TGCAGTGCTAGATCGTGGAAGGGCCCTGGCAATGAGCAGTTCTTC,NA,few,TRBJ2-1,TRBV20-1
CASSLLASGFSGANVLTF,TGTGCCAGCAGTTTACTAGCTAGCGGTTTCTCTGGGGCCAACGTCCTGACTTTC,TRBD2,NA,TRBJ2-6,TRBV28
CASSQPGGGRAPYYEQYF,TGTGCCAGCAGTCAACCAGGTGGCGGGAGGGCCCCTTACTACGAGCAGTACTTC,TRBD2,few,TRBJ2-7,TRBV11-2
CASRKLGQASYEQYF,TGTGCCAGCCGAAAGTTGGGACAGGCCTCCTACGAGCAGTACTTC,TRBD1,few,TRBJ2-7,TRBV2
CASHRDRGDIQYF,TGCGCCAGCCACCGGGACAGGGGAGACATTCAGTACTTC,TRBD1,NA,TRBJ2-4,TRBV5-1
CASTDSPGGEQYF,TGTGCCAGTACCGACAGCCCCGGCGGCGAGCAGTACTTC,NA,few,TRBJ2-7,TRBV19
CVTSRGLADTYEQYF,TGTGTCACCAGCAGAGGACTAGCGGATACCTACGAGCAGTACTTC,TRBD2,NA,TRBJ2-7,TRBV15
CASSSGQASSGNTIYF,TGTGCCAGCAGTTCCGGACAGGCGAGCTCTGGAAACACCATATATTTT,TRBD1,many,TRBJ1-3,TRBV28
CASSLVVTEAFF,TGTGCCAGCAGCTTAGTAGTGACTGAAGCTTTCTTT,NA,NA,TRBJ1-1,TRBV7-9
CSPGEAIRDIQYF,TGCAGCCCTGGGGAAGCGATCAGGGACATTCAGTACTTC,NA,NA,TRBJ2-4,TRBV20-1
CSDVFQTTGGYTF,TGCAGCGATGTCTTTCAGACCACCGGTGGCTACACCTTC,NA,NA,TRBJ1-2,TRBV29-1
CSARDLSIAKNIQYF,TGCAGTGCTAGAGATCTATCGATAGCCAAAAACATTCAGTACTTC,NA,NA,TRBJ2-4,TRBV20-1